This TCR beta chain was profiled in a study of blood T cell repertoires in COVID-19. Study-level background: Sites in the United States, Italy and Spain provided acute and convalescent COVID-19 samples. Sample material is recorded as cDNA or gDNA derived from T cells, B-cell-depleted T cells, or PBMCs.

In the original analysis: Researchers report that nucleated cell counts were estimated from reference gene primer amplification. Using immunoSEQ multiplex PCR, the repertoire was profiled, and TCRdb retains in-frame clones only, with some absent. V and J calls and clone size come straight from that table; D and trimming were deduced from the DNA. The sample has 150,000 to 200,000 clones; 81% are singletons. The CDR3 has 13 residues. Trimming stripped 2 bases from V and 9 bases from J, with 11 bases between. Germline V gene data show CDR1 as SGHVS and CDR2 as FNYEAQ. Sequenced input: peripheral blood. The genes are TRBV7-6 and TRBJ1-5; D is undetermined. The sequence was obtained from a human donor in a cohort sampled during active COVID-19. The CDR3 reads CASSLSEKLPQHF. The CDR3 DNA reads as TGTGCCAGCAGCTTAAGTGAGAAGCTGCCCCAGCATTTT.